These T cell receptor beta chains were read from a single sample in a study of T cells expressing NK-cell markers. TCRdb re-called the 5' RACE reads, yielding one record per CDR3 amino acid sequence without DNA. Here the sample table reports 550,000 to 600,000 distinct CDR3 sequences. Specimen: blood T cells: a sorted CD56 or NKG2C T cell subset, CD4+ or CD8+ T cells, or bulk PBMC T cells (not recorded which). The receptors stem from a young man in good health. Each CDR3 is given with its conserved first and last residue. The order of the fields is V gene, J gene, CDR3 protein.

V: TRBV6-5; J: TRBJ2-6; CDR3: CASSYIAGGSSGANVLTF
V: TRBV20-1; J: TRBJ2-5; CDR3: CSATQGETQYF
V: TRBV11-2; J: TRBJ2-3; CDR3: CASSLLGTSSSDTQYF
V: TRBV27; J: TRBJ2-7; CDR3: CASSLQFHVSDGSYEQYF
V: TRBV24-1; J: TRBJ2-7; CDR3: CATSDPGQGDEQYF
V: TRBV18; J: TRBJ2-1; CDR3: CASSPPRRVAGYNEQFF
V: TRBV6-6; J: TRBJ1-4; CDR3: CASSSEPTLALEKLFF
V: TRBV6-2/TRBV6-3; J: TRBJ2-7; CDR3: CASSYQRGPYEQYF
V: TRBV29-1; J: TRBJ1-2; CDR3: CSVARPRQAGIYGYTF
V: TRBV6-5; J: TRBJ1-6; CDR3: CASIPRQKDSPLHF